A selection of T cell receptor beta chains follows, all from one sample in a study of blood T cell repertoires in COVID-19. Clones were read by immunoSEQ multiplex PCR, and TCRdb kept only the in-frame ones, dropping some. The table records nearly 45,000 clones, around 87% of them present only once. Input material: peripheral blood. The receptors here all came from a man aged 40-55 years with COVID-19, enrolled during active disease. CDR3s include the opening cysteine and the closing phenylalanine or tryptophan. The D gene is left open where the match is weak. Expanded clones are given a class, and other clones once, few, many or no size at all.

CDR3 length,J gene,V gene,D gene,clone size,CDR3 protein,CDR3 DNA
14,TRBJ2-3,TRBV13,-,-,CASSLLETPDTQYF,TGTGCCAGCAGCTTACTAGAGACTCCAGATACGCAGTATTTT
13,TRBJ2-7,TRBV28,-,-,CASSLPGRYEQYF,TGTGCCAGCAGTTTGCCAGGGAGGTACGAGCAGTACTTC
14,TRBJ2-7,TRBV6-2/TRBV6-3,TRBD2,-,CASSRSAGAYEQYF,TGTGCCAGCAGTCGTTCAGCGGGGGCCTACGAGCAGTACTTC
15,TRBJ1-6,TRBV5-6,-,-,CASSLEGAATSPLHF,TGTGCCAGCAGCTTGGAAGGGGCGGCTACTTCACCCCTCCACTTT
15,TRBJ2-2,TRBV28,-,-,CASSLWAQGTGELFF,TGTGCCAGCAGTTTATGGGCACAGGGCACCGGGGAGCTGTTTTTT
18,TRBJ2-3,TRBV5-8,-,-,CASSLNSVLLGLTDTQYF,TGTGCCAGCAGCTTGAATTCGGTTCTTCTGGGACTCACAGATACGCAGTATTTT
13,TRBJ2-7,TRBV21-1,-,-,CASPFWAGYEQYF,TGTGCCAGCCCATTCTGGGCGGGCTACGAGCAGTACTTC
13,TRBJ2-7,TRBV12-3/TRBV12-4,-,-,CASSLRGGYEQYF,TGTGCCAGCAGTTTGAGGGGGGGCTACGAGCAGTACTTC
17,TRBJ2-1,TRBV7-2,TRBD2,-,CASSLSVAGVKVKEQFF,TGTGCCAGCAGCTTATCGGTAGCGGGAGTAAAAGTCAAAGAGCAGTTCTTC
12,TRBJ2-3,TRBV7-9,-,-,CASSQSTDTQYF,TGTGCCAGCAGCCAAAGCACAGATACGCAGTATTTT
14,TRBJ1-1,TRBV5-1,-,-,CASSLAFGATEAFF,TGCGCCAGCAGCTTGGCTTTTGGGGCCACTGAAGCTTTCTTT
16,TRBJ1-6,TRBV19,TRBD1,-,CASSIHLTGKNSPLHF,TGTGCCAGTAGTATCCACCTGACAGGGAAAAATTCACCCCTCCACTTT
12,TRBJ2-3,TRBV29-1,TRBD1,-,CSVETGTDTQYF,TGCAGCGTTGAGACAGGGACAGATACGCAGTATTTT
16,TRBJ2-7,TRBV18,-,-,CASSHPATNPAYEQYF,TGTGCCAGCTCACACCCGGCGACTAACCCCGCCTACGAGCAGTACTTC
16,TRBJ1-1,TRBV27,-,few,CASSTHRSMANTEAFF,TGTGCCAGCAGTACCCACAGGTCCATGGCGAACACTGAAGCTTTCTTT
14,TRBJ1-4,TRBV25-1,-,-,CASSEAGSGEKLFF,TGTGCCAGCAGTGAAGCGGGTTCAGGTGAAAAACTGTTTTTT
20,TRBJ2-2,TRBV7-8,TRBD2,-,CASSSSGLAGVGLSTGELFF,TGTGCCAGCAGCTCTTCTGGGCTAGCGGGAGTGGGACTGAGCACCGGGGAGCTGTTTTTT
16,TRBJ2-7,TRBV30,TRBD2,-,CAWSHLAGVRSYEQYF,TGTGCCTGGAGCCACCTAGCGGGAGTACGGTCCTACGAGCAGTACTTC
16,TRBJ1-6,TRBV27,-,-,CASSLSSGGIGSPLHF,TGTGCCAGCAGTTTATCGAGCGGAGGAATCGGTTCACCCCTCCACTTT
17,TRBJ2-1,TRBV11-2,TRBD1,-,CASSSGQGAYLYNEQFF,TGTGCCAGCAGCTCGGGACAGGGAGCCTACTTATACAATGAGCAGTTCTTC
14,TRBJ1-2,TRBV4-1,-,-,CASSQEDWVDGYTF,TGCGCCAGCAGCCAAGAGGACTGGGTGGATGGCTACACCTTC
14,TRBJ2-7,TRBV7-9,TRBD2,-,CASSPPGGNYEQYF,TGTGCCAGCAGCCCACCCGGGGGGAACTACGAGCAGTACTTC
14,TRBJ1-5,TRBV27,TRBD1,once,CASRGTGSNQPQHF,TGTGCCAGCAGGGGGACAGGGAGCAATCAGCCCCAGCATTTT
14,TRBJ2-3,TRBV4-1,TRBD2,-,CASSHRLAADTQYF,TGCGCCAGCAGCCATCGGCTAGCGGCAGATACGCAGTATTTT
14,TRBJ2-3,TRBV11-2,-,-,CASSLAGDTDTQYF,TGTGCCAGCAGCTTAGCCGGTGACACAGATACGCAGTATTTT
15,TRBJ2-7,TRBV6-5,-,-,CASSYSKEGSYEQYF,TGTGCCAGCAGTTACTCGAAAGAGGGATCCTACGAGCAGTACTTC
17,TRBJ1-1,TRBV12-1,-,-,CASSFAGEPYMNTEAFF,TGTGCCAGCAGTTTTGCGGGAGAACCATACATGAACACTGAAGCTTTCTTT
13,TRBJ1-6,TRBV29-1,-,-,CSVEGLPNSPLHF,TGCAGCGTCGAGGGCCTCCCTAATTCACCCCTCCACTTT
14,TRBJ2-2,TRBV2,-,-,CASSENRVTGELFF,TGTGCCAGCAGTGAAAACAGAGTCACCGGGGAGCTGTTTTTT
14,TRBJ2-7,TRBV7-9,-,-,CASNDEGRSYEQYF,TGTGCCAGCAACGACGAGGGCCGGTCCTACGAGCAGTACTTC
12,TRBJ1-4,TRBV15,-,-,CATSRIEGRLFF,TGTGCCACCAGCAGGATTGAAGGGAGGCTGTTTTTT
14,TRBJ2-3,TRBV15,-,-,CATNPRGSTDTQYF,TGTGCCACCAACCCGCGGGGAAGCACAGATACGCAGTATTTT
15,TRBJ2-7,TRBV27,-,-,CASRPLGPGSYEQYF,TGTGCCAGCAGACCGTTAGGGCCAGGGTCCTACGAGCAGTACTTC
15,TRBJ2-3,TRBV5-1,-,-,CASSLQGVGPDTQYF,TGCGCCAGCAGCTTGCAGGGCGTTGGACCGGATACGCAGTATTTT
14,TRBJ2-5,TRBV25-1,-,once,CASSASNWQETQYF,TGTGCCAGCAGTGCGTCAAACTGGCAAGAGACCCAGTACTTC
16,TRBJ2-1,TRBV29-1,-,-,CSVIGILPKGYNEQFF,TGCAGCGTGATCGGGATACTCCCCAAAGGTTACAATGAGCAGTTCTTC
13,TRBJ1-1,TRBV5-1,-,-,CASSSGEYTEAFF,TGCGCCAGCAGCTCTGGAGAATACACTGAAGCTTTCTTT
13,TRBJ1-1,TRBV2,TRBD1,-,CATKGQGYTEAFF,TGTGCCACCAAGGGACAGGGGTACACTGAAGCTTTCTTT
16,TRBJ1-2,TRBV7-8,-,-,CASSPFALGGNYGYTF,TGTGCCAGCAGCCCCTTTGCTCTGGGGGGTAACTATGGCTACACCTTC
16,TRBJ2-2,TRBV6-6,TRBD1,-,CASSQRDRGGIGELFF,TGTGCCAGCAGTCAGAGGGACAGGGGAGGAATCGGGGAGCTGTTTTTT
15,TRBJ1-1,TRBV10-3,-,-,CAISDTGTPRTEAFF,TGTGCCATCAGTGATACCGGGACACCTCGAACTGAAGCTTTCTTT
15,TRBJ1-6,TRBV18,TRBD1,-,CASSPLQGAGSPLHF,TGTGCCAGCTCACCCTTACAGGGGGCAGGTTCACCCCTCCACTTT
15,TRBJ2-7,TRBV18,TRBD2,-,CASSPGVSGSYEQYF,TGTGCCAGCTCACCTGGAGTTAGCGGGAGTTACGAGCAGTACTTC
16,TRBJ2-3,TRBV4-1,-,-,CASSQAEGSGTDTQYF,TGCGCCAGCAGCCAAGCGGAGGGCTCGGGCACAGATACGCAGTATTTT
14,TRBJ2-2,TRBV29-1,-,-,CSVELGANTGELFF,TGCAGCGTTGAACTAGGGGCGAACACCGGGGAGCTGTTTTTT
15,TRBJ1-5,TRBV3-1/TRBV3-2,-,once,CASSQGRVGNQPQHF,TGTGCCAGCAGCCAAGGCAGGGTGGGCAATCAGCCCCAGCATTTT
13,TRBJ1-2,TRBV12-3/TRBV12-4,TRBD1,-,CASTGQGAYGYTF,TGTGCCAGCACGGGACAGGGGGCCTATGGCTACACCTTC
12,TRBJ1-2,TRBV24-1,-,-,CATSDFRGNYTF,TGTGCCACCAGTGACTTTAGAGGAAACTACACCTTC
16,TRBJ2-1,TRBV11-1,-,-,CASSLGGGLGSNEQFF,TGTGCCAGCAGCCTAGGAGGCGGGCTGGGATCCAATGAGCAGTTCTTC
12,TRBJ2-7,TRBV7-2,-,few,CASSQISYEQYF,TGTGCCAGCAGCCAAATCTCCTACGAGCAGTACTTC
15,TRBJ1-2,TRBV4-2,-,-,CASSQEGSLGYGYTF,TGTGCCAGCAGCCAAGAAGGGAGTTTGGGCTATGGCTACACCTTC
14,TRBJ2-7,TRBV18,TRBD1,-,CASSPQQGANEQYF,TGTGCCAGCTCACCGCAACAGGGGGCGAACGAGCAGTACTTC
14,TRBJ2-7,TRBV9,TRBD2,-,CASSIGGSTYEQYF,TGTGCCAGCAGCATAGGCGGGAGCACCTACGAGCAGTACTTC